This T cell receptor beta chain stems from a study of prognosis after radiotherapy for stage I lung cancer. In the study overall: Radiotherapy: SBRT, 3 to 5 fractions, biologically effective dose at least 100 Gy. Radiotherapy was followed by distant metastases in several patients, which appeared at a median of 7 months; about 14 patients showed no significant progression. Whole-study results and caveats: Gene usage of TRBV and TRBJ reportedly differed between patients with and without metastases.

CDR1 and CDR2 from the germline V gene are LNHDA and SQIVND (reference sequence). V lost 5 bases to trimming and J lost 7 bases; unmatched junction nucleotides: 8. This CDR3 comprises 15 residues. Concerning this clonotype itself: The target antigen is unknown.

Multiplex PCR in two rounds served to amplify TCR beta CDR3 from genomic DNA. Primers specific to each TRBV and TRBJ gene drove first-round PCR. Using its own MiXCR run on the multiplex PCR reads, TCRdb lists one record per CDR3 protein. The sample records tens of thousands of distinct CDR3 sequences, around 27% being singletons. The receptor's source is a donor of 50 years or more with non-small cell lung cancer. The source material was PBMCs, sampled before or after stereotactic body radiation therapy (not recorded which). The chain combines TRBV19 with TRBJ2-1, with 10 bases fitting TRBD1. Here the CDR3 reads CASSPTGGVRNEQFF. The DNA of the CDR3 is TGTGCCAGTAGTCCGACAGGGGGCGTTCGGAATGAGCAGTTCTTC.